What follows describes a single T cell receptor (beta chain). The ends were cut back, 3 bases at V and 3 bases at J, with 12 bases in the middle. In germline, CDR1 is LNHDA, CDR2 SQIVND (reference sequence). The CDR3 spans 14 residues. These data belong to a study of T cell changes during pregnancy in multiple sclerosis. The method was immunoSEQ multiplex PCR; TCRdb's version includes in-frame clones alone and lacks a portion of them. Here the sample spans 50,000 to 80,000 clones, roughly 92% being singletons. The chain joins TRBV19 to TRBJ2-7; TRBD2 might be the D (6 bases). The sequencing used peripheral blood, collected in the second trimester of pregnancy. This receptor was taken from a female donor with multiple sclerosis, enrolled in a pregnancy study. Here the CDR3 reads CASSILLASYEQYF. The CDR3 bases are TGTGCCAGTAGTATTCTACTAGCAAGCTACGAGCAGTACTTC.